This TCR beta chain was observed in a study of follicular helper T cells after annual influenza vaccination. The CDR3 covers 15 residues. The V gene end was trimmed by 5 bases and the J gene end by 7 bases; junction bases not matched to a gene: 11. Germline V gene sequence: CDR1 SEHNR, CDR2 FQNEAQ (reference sequence). Time point given: 2014-2015 season, 7 days after vaccination. Survey level resolution was used for TCRB sequencing. The table came from immunoSEQ multiplex PCR; TCRdb's copy has only in-frame clones and leaves some out. The table lists 2,500 to 4,000 clones, about 86% of them singletons. Concerning this clone: Its antigen remains unidentified.

Study results and limitations: Each annual vaccination recalled recurring oligoclonal ICOS+CD38+ cTfh clonotypes.

The clonotype was recovered from an adult who received the influenza vaccine. The chain recombines TRBV7-9 with TRBJ1-2; 9 bases fit TRBD1. Sequences were derived from CXCR5+ CD38- circulating T follicular helper cells from blood, sampled 7 days after influenza vaccination. Subset specified: circulating Tfh, non-naive CD4+CXCR5+PD-1+ (ICOS+CD38+ or ICOS-CD38-). CDR3 DNA: TGTGCCAGCAGCCAACAGGGGGCCAAACTTGGTGGCTACACCTTC. Translated, it gives CASSQQGAKLGGYTF.